The clone carrying this TCR beta chain has a single count. These data are taken from a study of blood T cell repertoires in COVID-19. The V segment lost 5 bases and the J segment 4 bases; nucleotides outside the gene matches: 10. The CDR3 is made up of 16 amino acids. In germline, CDR1 is MGHDK, CDR2 SYGVNS. Repertoires were generated with immunoSEQ multiplex PCR, while TCRdb's copy carries only in-frame clones and drops some. This table has about 250,000 clones, approximately 85% appearing once. Source material: peripheral blood. This chain uses TRBV25-1 with TRBJ1-1; 10 bases match TRBD1. This clonotype was obtained from a man in his fifties with active or convalescent COVID-19. This CDR3 reads CASSPRDRGSATEAFF. In DNA form, the CDR3 reads TGTGCCAGCAGTCCCCGGGACAGGGGATCTGCCACTGAAGCTTTCTTT.